A selection of T cell receptor beta chains follows, all from one sample in a study of T cell responses to AZD1222 COVID-19 vaccine. Profiling relied on immunoSEQ multiplex PCR, and the TCRdb table lists in-frame clones only, not all of them. The sample lists 100,000 to 150,000 clones, about 87% occurring once. The sample consisted of peripheral blood, taken on day 0 of AZD1222 vaccination. The receptors stem from an adult in good health. CDR3s include the opening cysteine and the closing phenylalanine or tryptophan. D genes are given only for firm matches. Clone size is given for some rows only: seen once, a few or many times, or a class if the clone is expanded.

j_gene | d_gene | v_gene | abundance | CDR3aa | CDR3nt
TRBJ2-7 | NA | TRBV3-1/TRBV3-2 | NA | CASSQRDYEQYF | TGTGCCAGCAGCCAACGGGACTACGAGCAGTACTTC
TRBJ1-3 | TRBD1 | TRBV6-6 | NA | CASFTGASGNTIYF | TGTGCCAGCTTCACAGGGGCCTCTGGAAACACCATATATTTT
TRBJ1-5 | TRBD1 | TRBV30 | NA | CAWSEQGVGPQHF | TGTGCCTGGAGTGAACAGGGGGTCGGGCCCCAGCATTTT
TRBJ1-4 | NA | TRBV6-5 | NA | CASSSSRTGKLFF | TGTGCCAGCAGTTCCAGCCGTACTGGAAAACTGTTTTTT
TRBJ1-3 | NA | TRBV5-1 | NA | CASRPPGAGNTIYF | TGCGCCAGCAGACCCCCGGGAGCTGGAAACACCATATATTTT
TRBJ2-3 | TRBD2 | TRBV5-6 | NA | CASSLGLAGEGDTQYF | TGTGCCAGCAGCTTGGGACTAGCGGGAGAGGGAGATACGCAGTATTTT
TRBJ2-7 | TRBD2 | TRBV9 | NA | CASSVATTSQEQYF | TGTGCCAGCAGCGTAGCTACGACTAGCCAGGAGCAGTACTTC
TRBJ2-5 | NA | TRBV3-1/TRBV3-2 | NA | CASTQGRSQETQYF | TGTGCCAGCACCCAGGGGCGGTCCCAAGAGACCCAGTACTTC
TRBJ2-3 | TRBD1 | TRBV18 | NA | CASSLGQAGDTQYF | TGTGCCAGCTCACTAGGACAGGCCGGGGATACGCAGTATTTT
TRBJ1-4 | TRBD1 | TRBV12-3/TRBV12-4 | NA | CAVATGKNEKLFF | TGTGCCGTAGCGACAGGGAAAAATGAAAAACTGTTTTTT
TRBJ1-2 | TRBD1 | TRBV4-1 | NA | CASSQDTGADYGYTF | TGCGCCAGCAGCCAAGATACAGGGGCAGACTATGGCTACACCTTC
TRBJ2-3 | TRBD2 | TRBV10-1 | NA | CASSGTSGSDTQYF | TGCGCCAGCAGTGGGACTAGCGGATCAGATACGCAGTATTTT
TRBJ2-2 | NA | TRBV20-1 | NA | CSASSGAGTGELFF | TGCAGTGCTAGTTCGGGGGCCGGCACCGGGGAGCTGTTTTTT
TRBJ1-4 | TRBD1 | TRBV19 | NA | CASRMDRGPGEKLFF | TGTGCCAGTAGAATGGACAGGGGGCCCGGTGAAAAACTGTTTTTT
TRBJ2-1 | NA | TRBV7-2 | NA | CASSLDPPGDEQFF | TGTGCCAGCAGCTTAGATCCCCCCGGGGATGAGCAGTTCTTC
TRBJ2-2 | NA | TRBV6-4 | NA | CASSLNAGVTGELFF | TGTGCCAGCAGTCTCAACGCGGGCGTCACCGGGGAGCTGTTTTTT
TRBJ1-1 | TRBD1 | TRBV11-3 | NA | CASSPTGGTEAFF | TGTGCCAGCAGCCCGACAGGGGGCACTGAAGCTTTCTTT
TRBJ1-2 | TRBD1 | TRBV18 | NA | CASSPLTRTGGGYTF | TGTGCCAGCTCACCGCTCACTAGGACAGGTGGTGGCTACACCTTC
TRBJ1-1 | TRBD1 | TRBV5-1 | NA | CASFPRQGATRTEAFF | TGCGCCAGCTTCCCTAGACAGGGGGCGACGAGGACTGAAGCTTTCTTT
TRBJ2-6 | NA | TRBV7-2 | NA | CASSLGAPGLSGANVLTF | TGTGCCAGCAGCTTAGGAGCTCCGGGGCTCTCTGGGGCCAACGTCCTGACTTTC
TRBJ1-1 | TRBD1 | TRBV27 | NA | CASSTQGLIEAFF | TGTGCCAGCAGTACACAGGGGCTGATTGAAGCTTTCTTT
TRBJ1-3 | NA | TRBV16 | once | CASSPDGQDPGNTIYF | TGTGCCAGCAGCCCAGATGGGCAAGACCCTGGAAACACCATATATTTT